The clone carrying this T cell receptor (beta chain) was recorded many times. No antigen is known for it. No cell fractionation was done, so the repertoire covers all unsorted peripheral blood T cells. CDR1 KGHDR and CDR2 SFDVKD come from the germline V gene. With V trimmed by 3 bases and J by 4 bases, 2 bases remained unmatched. The CDR3 is made up of 15 amino acids. Reverse transcription used roughly 450 ng RNA and constant-region primers for alpha and beta. Alpha and beta chain libraries were made separately by chain-specific third strand synthesis with multiplexing indices. Each cDNA molecule was barcoded, and a single primer pair amplified each chain. Each CDR3 protein is one row after TCRdb ran MiXCR on the 5' RACE reads. Here the sample spans some 12,000 distinct CDR3 sequences, around 9.3% being singletons. This sample was taken from a study of HIV-infected patients and healthy controls. Study at large: All patients had undetectable virus after a further year of therapy, most of the 16 by the second bleed.

Findings of the study overall: Significantly higher mean Gini indices appeared in HIV-infected repertoires, possibly reflecting oligoclonality.

This TCR was recovered from an adult with HIV infection. The donor label of this sample is uncertain. V is TRBV24-1 and J is TRBJ2-7; 13 bases line up with TRBD2. The sample here was blood, taken before antiretroviral therapy. The CDR3 sequence is CATSDGTSGIYEQYF. The DNA for the CDR3 is TGTGCCACCAGTGATGGGACTAGCGGGATATACGAGCAGTACTTC.